These T cell receptor beta chains were read from a single sample in a study of blood T cell repertoires in COVID-19. TCRdb's table, derived via immunoSEQ multiplex PCR, lists solely in-frame clones and lacks some. The sample has 400,000 to 450,000 clones, 75% to 90% seen once. Sequencing was done on a sample of PBMCs or T cells enriched from blood (not recorded which). These receptors all stem from a man aged 30 to 39 who had recovered from COVID-19. CDR3s include the opening cysteine and the closing phenylalanine or tryptophan. D genes are given only for firm matches. Not all rows give a size; the values are once, few, many and, for expanded clones, a class.

V	D	J	size	DNA	CDR3
TRBV7-8	TRBD2	TRBJ2-5	NA	TGTGCCAGCAGCTTTTTAGCGGGAGCGACGGAGACCCAGTACTTC	CASSFLAGATETQYF
TRBV28	TRBD2	TRBJ2-1	NA	TGTGCCAGCAGTCGACTAGCGGATTTCAATGAGCAGTTCTTC	CASSRLADFNEQFF
TRBV27	NA	TRBJ2-4	NA	TGTGCCAGCAGTTCCTCCGGGGGCATTCAGTACTTC	CASSSSGGIQYF
TRBV25-1	NA	TRBJ2-7	few	TGTGCCAGCAGGTCAACAGGCCCCCTCTCCTACGAGCAGTACTTC	CASRSTGPLSYEQYF
TRBV6-4	TRBD2	TRBJ2-5	NA	TGTGCCAGCAGCCCGGGAGGAGGGGCACAAGAGACCCAGTACTTC	CASSPGGGAQETQYF
TRBV25-1	NA	TRBJ2-2	NA	TGTGCCAGCAGTGAATATGGGGGGGCTCCCGGGGAGCTGTTTTTT	CASSEYGGAPGELFF
TRBV5-1	TRBD1	TRBJ2-1	NA	TGCGCCAGCAGCTTGGTTCAGGGGGTCTACAATGAGCAGTTCTTC	CASSLVQGVYNEQFF
TRBV13	NA	TRBJ2-2	NA	TGTGCCAGCAGCTTAGCCGGGGATTCTAGCGGTTCCTCACCCAGGGGGCTGTTTTTT	CASSLAGDSSGSSPRGLFF
TRBV7-8	NA	TRBJ1-5	NA	TGTGCCAGCAGCTTAAGGGCCTGGACAGTATATAGCAATCAGCCCCAGCATTTT	CASSLRAWTVYSNQPQHF
TRBV2	TRBD1	TRBJ2-5	NA	TGTGCCAGCAGGGGGACAGTTACGGAGACCCAGTACTTC	CASRGTVTETQYF